This T cell receptor beta chain was documented in a study of T cells expressing NK-cell markers (dated by TCRdb to 2018 to 2021). The study in broad terms: Three sorted T-cell subsets (CD3+CD56+NKG2C+, CD3+CD56+NKG2C- and CD3+CD56-NKG2C+) from about 8 donors had their TCR beta-chain repertoires profiled. Most of the eight sequenced donors were HCMV-seropositive and one was HCMV-seronegative. The eight sequenced donors were randomly selected healthy volunteers, three men and five women. Sequencing of the libraries produced 2 x 150 bp reads on Illumina HiSeq 2000/2500, MiSeq or NextSeq.

A commercial ELISA kit detecting HCMV-specific IgG in serum was used to determine HCMV serostatus. Peripheral blood mononuclear cells were isolated from blood by Ficoll density gradient centrifugation. From a lookup of the germline V gene, CDR1 and CDR2 are SQVTM and ANQGSEA. The CDR3 sequence holds 14 residues, the cysteine and phenylalanine included. No DNA is given. Results the study describes overall, beyond this receptor: Those dominant clonotypes were again the most abundant among CD3+CD56-NKG2C+ cells in several donors, at roughly 25-60.1%. Whether the expanded NKG2C-expressing T cell clones were specific for HCMV antigens was left unclear. For roughly 6 donors, the dominant CD3+CD56+NKG2C+ clonotypes were among the top 10 CD8+ clonotypes and accounted for about 1.0-8% of CD8+ T cells.

Sequencer: Illumina HiSeq 2000. TCR beta cDNA libraries were made by 5'RACE template switching that added a universal primer site and unique molecular identifiers. Synthesis of cDNA was primed from the TCR beta constant segment and was followed by two consecutive PCR amplification steps. The paper's data handling went like this. MIGEC handled demultiplexing of the reads and grouping by UMI, while MiTCR was used to assemble and quantify clonotypes. To exclude erroneous sequences, any TCR cDNA sequence not supported by at least two reads was discarded. The tcR package was used for downstream repertoire analysis, and clonotypes were matched across fractions by CDR3 nucleotide sequence plus V segment. VDJmatch was used to annotate antigen specificity against VDJdb, with one amino acid substitution in CDR3 permitted. One entry per CDR3 protein sequence results from the TCRdb reprocessing of the reads, with DNA left out. It is TCRdb's table, rather than the study itself, that gives the V and J calls and clone size. This sample's clone table shows thousands of distinct CDR3 sequences. Together, the top ten hold 10% of the sample.

Going by frequency alone, this clonotype is medium-sized (0.01 to 0.1%); a count is unavailable. Its specific antigen is unknown. Sample: blood T cells: a sorted CD56 or NKG2C T cell subset, CD4+ or CD8+ T cells, or bulk PBMC T cells (not recorded which). This sequence was found in a man between 18 and 29 years old in good health. Donor details come from another sample of the same person, matched by shared clones. The chain uses TRBV29-1 and TRBJ1-2; checking the TCRdb D call of TRBD1 is not possible without DNA. The encoded CDR3 is CSVQAGTGLYGYTF.